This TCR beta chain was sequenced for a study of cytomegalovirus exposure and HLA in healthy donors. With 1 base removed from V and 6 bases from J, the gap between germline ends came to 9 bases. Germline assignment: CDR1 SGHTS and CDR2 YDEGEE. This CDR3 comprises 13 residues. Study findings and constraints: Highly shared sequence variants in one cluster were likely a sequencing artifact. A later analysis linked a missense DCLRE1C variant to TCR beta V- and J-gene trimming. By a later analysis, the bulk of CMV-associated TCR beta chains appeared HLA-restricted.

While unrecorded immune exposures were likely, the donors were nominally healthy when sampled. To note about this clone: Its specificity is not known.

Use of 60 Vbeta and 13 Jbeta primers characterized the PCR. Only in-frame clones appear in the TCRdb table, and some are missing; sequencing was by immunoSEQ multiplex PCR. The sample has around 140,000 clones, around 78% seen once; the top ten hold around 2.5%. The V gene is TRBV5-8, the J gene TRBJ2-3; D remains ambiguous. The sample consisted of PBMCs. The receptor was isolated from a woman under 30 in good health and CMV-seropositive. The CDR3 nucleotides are TGTGCCAGCAGCTTGTCAGGTTCCGATACGCAGTATTTT. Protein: CASSLSGSDTQYF.